This T cell receptor beta chain was identified in a study of shared clonotypes between healthy human individuals. Per the authors' pipeline: ImmunoSEQ junction-only sequences lacked quality scores, so their filtering differed. Sequencing used immunoSEQ multiplex PCR; TCRdb keeps in-frame clones, though not all of them. V and J calls and clone size are given by that table; D and trimming were obtained from the DNA. The sample holds roughly 2.1 million clones, about 93% seen once. This CDR3 comprises 15 residues. CDR1 and CDR2 (germline): SEHNR, FQNEAQ (reference sequence). V lost 5 bases, J lost 0 bases, and 14 bases lay in between. Terminally differentiated effector memory CD45RA+ cells were excluded by CCR7 positive selection of CD45RO-negative cells.

The clonotype was recovered from a man aged 18 to 30 in good health. Some clones in this sample may be carry-over from other donors' samples. The V call is TRBV7-9, the J call TRBJ2-7; D is unresolved. Material for sequencing was naive CD8+ T cells from PBMCs. The CDR3 DNA follows: TGTGCCAGCAGCGTGGTTAAGGCCGCCTCCTACGAGCAGTACTTC. This translates into CASSVVKAASYEQYF.